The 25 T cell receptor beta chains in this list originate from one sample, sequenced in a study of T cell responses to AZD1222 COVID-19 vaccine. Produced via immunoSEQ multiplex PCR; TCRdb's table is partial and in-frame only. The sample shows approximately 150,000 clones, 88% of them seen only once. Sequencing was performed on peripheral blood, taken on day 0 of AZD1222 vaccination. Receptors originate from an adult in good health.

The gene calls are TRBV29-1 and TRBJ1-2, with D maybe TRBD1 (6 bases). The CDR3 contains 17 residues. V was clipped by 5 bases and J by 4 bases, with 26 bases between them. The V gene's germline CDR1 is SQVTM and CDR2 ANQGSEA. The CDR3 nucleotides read TGCAGCGTTCGACTCGGAATCGGGGGGGCGCGGGTCTATGGCTACACCTTC. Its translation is CSVRLGIGGARVYGYTF.

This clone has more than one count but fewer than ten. This chain's CDR3 is CASSPQPGLAGVYEQFF. The CDR3 nucleotides read TGCGCCAGCAGCCCTCAACCGGGACTAGCGGGAGTATATGAGCAGTTCTTC. The chain is built from TRBV5-1 and TRBJ2-1; the match to TRBD2 covers 14 bases. The germline V gene has CDR1 SGHRS and CDR2 YFSETQ. V trimming: 4 bases; J trimming: 8 bases; junction bases outside the gene matches: 11. The CDR3 covers 17 residues.

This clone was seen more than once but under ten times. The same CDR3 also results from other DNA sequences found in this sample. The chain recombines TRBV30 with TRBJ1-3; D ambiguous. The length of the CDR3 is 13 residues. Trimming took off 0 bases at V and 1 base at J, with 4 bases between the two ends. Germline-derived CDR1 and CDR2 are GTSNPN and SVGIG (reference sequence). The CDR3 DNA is TGTGCCTGGAGTGTTGGGTCTGGAAACACCATATATTTT. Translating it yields CAWSVGSGNTIYF.

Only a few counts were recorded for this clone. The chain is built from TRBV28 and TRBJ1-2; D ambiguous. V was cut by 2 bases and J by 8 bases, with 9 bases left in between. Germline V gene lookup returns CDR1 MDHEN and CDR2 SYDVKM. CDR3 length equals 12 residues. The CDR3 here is CASSLVSRGYTF. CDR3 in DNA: TGTGCCAGCAGTTTAGTTTCTCGCGGCTACACCTTC.

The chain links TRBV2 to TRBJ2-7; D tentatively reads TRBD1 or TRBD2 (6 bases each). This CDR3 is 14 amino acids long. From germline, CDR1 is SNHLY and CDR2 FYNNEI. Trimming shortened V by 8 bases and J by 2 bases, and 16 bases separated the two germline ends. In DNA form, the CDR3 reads TGTGCCAGCGCCCTGGCCGGGGGCACCTACGAGCAGTACTTC. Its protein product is CASALAGGTYEQYF.

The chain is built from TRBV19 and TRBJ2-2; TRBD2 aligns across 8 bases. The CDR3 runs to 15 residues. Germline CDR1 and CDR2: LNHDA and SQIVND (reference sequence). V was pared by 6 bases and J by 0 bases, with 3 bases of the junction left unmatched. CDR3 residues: CASSELAANTGELFF. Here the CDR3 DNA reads TGTGCCAGTAGCGAACTAGCGGCGAACACCGGGGAGCTGTTTTTT. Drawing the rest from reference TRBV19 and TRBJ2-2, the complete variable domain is DGGITQSPKYLFRKEGQNVTLSCEQNLNHDAMYWYRQDPGQGLRLIYYSQIVNDFQKGDIAEGYSVSREKKESFPLTVTSAQKNPTAFYLCASSELAANTGELFFGEGSRLTVL.

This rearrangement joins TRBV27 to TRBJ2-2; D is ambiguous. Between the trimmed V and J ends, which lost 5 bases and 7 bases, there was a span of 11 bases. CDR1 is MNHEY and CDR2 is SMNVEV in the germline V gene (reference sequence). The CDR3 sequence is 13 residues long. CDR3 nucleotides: TGTGCCAGCAGTCCCCTCATGAACGGGGAGCTGTTTTTT. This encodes CASSPLMNGELFF.

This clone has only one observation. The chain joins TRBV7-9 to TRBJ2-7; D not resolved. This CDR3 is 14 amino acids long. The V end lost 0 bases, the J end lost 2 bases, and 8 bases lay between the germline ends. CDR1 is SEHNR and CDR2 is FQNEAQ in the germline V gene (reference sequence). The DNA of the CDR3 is TGTGCCAGCAGCTTAGCGGCCGCCACCTACGAGCAGTACTTC. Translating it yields CASSLAAATYEQYF.

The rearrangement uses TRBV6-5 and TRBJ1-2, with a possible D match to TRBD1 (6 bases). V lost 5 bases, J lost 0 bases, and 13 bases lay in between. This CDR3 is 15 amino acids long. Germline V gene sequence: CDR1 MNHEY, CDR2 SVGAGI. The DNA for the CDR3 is TGTGCCAGCAGTCCGACAGGACAAACTAACTATGGCTACACCTTC. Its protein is CASSPTGQTNYGYTF.

CDR3 sequence: CASSQTLPRGEMNTEAFF. In DNA, the CDR3 is TGCGCCAGCAGTCAAACCCTCCCGAGGGGGGAAATGAACACTGAAGCTTTCTTT. The rearrangement links TRBV23-1 to TRBJ1-1, with D possibly TRBD1 on 6 matching bases. TRBV23-1 qualifies as an ORF whose function is uncertain. The CDR3 runs to 18 residues. Trimming pared 2 bases from V and 0 bases from J, leaving 19 bases between.

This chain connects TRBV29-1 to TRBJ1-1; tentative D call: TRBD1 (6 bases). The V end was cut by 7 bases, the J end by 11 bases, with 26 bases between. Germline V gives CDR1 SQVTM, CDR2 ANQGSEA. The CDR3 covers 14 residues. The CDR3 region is CSGERDAGHPRAFF. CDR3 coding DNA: TGCAGCGGCGAAAGGGATGCGGGACACCCTAGGGCTTTCTTT.

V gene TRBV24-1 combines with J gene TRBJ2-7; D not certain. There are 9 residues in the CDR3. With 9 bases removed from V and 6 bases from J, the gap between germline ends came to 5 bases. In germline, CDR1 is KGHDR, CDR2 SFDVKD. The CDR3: CATESEQYF. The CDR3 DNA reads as TGTGCCACCGAAAGCGAGCAGTACTTC.

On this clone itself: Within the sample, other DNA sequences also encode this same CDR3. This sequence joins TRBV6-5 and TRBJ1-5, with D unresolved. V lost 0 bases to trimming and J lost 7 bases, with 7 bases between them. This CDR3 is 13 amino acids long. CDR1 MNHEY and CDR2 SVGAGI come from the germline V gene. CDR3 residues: CASSYSRVQPQHF. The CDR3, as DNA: TGTGCCAGCAGTTACTCGAGGGTCCAGCCCCAGCATTTT.

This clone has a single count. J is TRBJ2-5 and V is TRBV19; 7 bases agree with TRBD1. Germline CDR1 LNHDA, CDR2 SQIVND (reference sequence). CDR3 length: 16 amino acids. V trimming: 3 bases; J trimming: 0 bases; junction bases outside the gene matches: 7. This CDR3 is CASSMGDRPDQETQYF. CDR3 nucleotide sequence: TGTGCCAGTAGTATGGGGGACAGACCCGACCAAGAGACCCAGTACTTC.

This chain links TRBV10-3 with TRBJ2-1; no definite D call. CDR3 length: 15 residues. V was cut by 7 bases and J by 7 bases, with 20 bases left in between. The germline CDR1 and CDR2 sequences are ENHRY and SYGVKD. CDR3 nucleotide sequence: TGTGCCATCACTAGTTTAGGAGTTGGTATGAATGAGCAGTTCTTC. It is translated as CAITSLGVGMNEQFF.

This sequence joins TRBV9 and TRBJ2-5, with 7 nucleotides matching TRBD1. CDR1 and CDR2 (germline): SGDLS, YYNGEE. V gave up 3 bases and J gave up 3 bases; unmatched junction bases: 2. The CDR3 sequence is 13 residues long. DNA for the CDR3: TGTGCCAGCAGCGATGGGACAGAAGAGACCCAGTACTTC. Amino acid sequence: CASSDGTEETQYF.

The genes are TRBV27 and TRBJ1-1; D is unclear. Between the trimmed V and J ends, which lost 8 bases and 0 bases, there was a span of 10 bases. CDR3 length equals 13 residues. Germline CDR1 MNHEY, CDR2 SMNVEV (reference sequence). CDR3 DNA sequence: TGTGCCAGCGCCGGACTGGTGAACACTGAAGCTTTCTTT. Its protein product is CASAGLVNTEAFF.

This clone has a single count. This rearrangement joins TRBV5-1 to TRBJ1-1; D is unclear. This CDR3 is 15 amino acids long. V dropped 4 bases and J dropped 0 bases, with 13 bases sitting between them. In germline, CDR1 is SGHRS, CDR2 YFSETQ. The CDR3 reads CASSGGGLVNTEAFF. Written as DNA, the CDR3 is TGCGCCAGCAGCGGAGGTGGTTTGGTGAACACTGAAGCTTTCTTT. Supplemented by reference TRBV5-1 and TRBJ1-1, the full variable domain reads KAGVTQTPRYLIKTRGQQVTLSCSPISGHRSVSWYQQTPGQGLQFLFEYFSETQRNKGNFPGRFSGRQFSNSRSEMNVSTLELGDSALYLCASSGGGLVNTEAFFGQGTRLTVV.

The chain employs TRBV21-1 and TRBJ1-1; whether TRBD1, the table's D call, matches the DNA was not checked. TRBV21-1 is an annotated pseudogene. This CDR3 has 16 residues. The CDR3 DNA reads TGTGCCAGCAGCCTATCAGGACAGGGGGCGGACACTGAAGCTTTCTTT. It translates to CASSLSGQGADTEAFF.

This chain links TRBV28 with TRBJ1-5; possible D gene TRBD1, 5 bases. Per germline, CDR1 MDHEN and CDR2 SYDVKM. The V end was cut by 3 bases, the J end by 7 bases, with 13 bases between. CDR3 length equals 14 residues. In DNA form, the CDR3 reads TGTGCCAGCAGTTTGTGGCAGGGAGAGCAGCCCCAGCATTTT. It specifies CASSLWQGEQPQHF.

The CDR3 sequence: CASREGQGVDQPQHF. The CDR3 coding sequence is TGTGCCAGCAGGGAGGGACAGGGTGTGGATCAGCCCCAGCATTTT. The genes are TRBV6-6 and TRBJ1-5, with 9 bases lining up with TRBD1. CDR1 and CDR2 from the germline V gene are MNHNY and SVGAGI (reference sequence). Unmatched junction bases numbered 8, after V lost 6 bases and J lost 5 bases. This CDR3 spans 15 amino acids.

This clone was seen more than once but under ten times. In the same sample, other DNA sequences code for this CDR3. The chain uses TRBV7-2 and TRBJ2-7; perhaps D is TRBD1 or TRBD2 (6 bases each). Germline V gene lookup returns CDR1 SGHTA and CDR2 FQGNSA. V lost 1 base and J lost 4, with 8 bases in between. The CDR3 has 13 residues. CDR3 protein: CASSLEGGYEQYF. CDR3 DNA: TGTGCCAGCAGCTTAGAGGGGGGATACGAGCAGTACTTC. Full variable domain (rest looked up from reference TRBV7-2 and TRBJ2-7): GAGVSQSPSNKVTEKGKDVELRCDPISGHTALYWYRQSLGQGLEFLIYFQGNSAPDKSGLPSDRFSAERTGGSVSTLTIQRTQQEDSAVYLCASSLEGGYEQYFGPGTRLTVT.

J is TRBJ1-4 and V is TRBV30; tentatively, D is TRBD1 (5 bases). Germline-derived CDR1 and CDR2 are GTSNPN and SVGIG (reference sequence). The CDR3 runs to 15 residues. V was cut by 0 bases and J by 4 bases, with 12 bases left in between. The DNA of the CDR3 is TGTGCCTGGAGTGTAGGGGTGACAAGTAATGAAAAACTGTTTTTT. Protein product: CAWSVGVTSNEKLFF. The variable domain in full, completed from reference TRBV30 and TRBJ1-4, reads SQTIHQWPATLVQPVGSPLSLECTVEGTSNPNLYWYRQAAGRGLQLLFYSVGIGQISSEVPQNLSASRPQDRQFILSSKKLLLSDSGFYLCAWSVGVTSNEKLFFGSGTQLSVL.

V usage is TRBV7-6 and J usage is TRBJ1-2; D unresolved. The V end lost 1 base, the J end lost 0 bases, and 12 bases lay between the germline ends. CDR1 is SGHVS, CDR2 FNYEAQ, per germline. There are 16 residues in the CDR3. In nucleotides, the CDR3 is TGTGCCAGCAGCTTAGGGGGAGTCGCCGCTAACTATGGCTACACCTTC. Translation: CASSLGGVAANYGYTF.

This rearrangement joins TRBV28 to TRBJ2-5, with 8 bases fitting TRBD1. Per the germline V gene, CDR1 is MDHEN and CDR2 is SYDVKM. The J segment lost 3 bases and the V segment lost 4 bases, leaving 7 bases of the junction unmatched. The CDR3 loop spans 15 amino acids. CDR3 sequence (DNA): TGTGCCAGCAGTTGGGCCAGGGGGCGGGAAGAGACCCAGTACTTC. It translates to CASSWARGREETQYF.